These T cell receptor beta chains were read from a single sample in a study of lymphopenia after photon versus proton radiotherapy. The protocol was immunoSEQ multiplex PCR, while the TCRdb copy is restricted to in-frame clones and leaves out a portion. Of more than 45,000 clones listed, 84% were seen once; the top ten hold around 2%. The sample here was peripheral blood, taken from a patient treated with proton-based radiotherapy. The source is a man in his 60s with pancreatic cancer. CDR3s include the opening cysteine and the closing phenylalanine or tryptophan. Fields, in order: CDR3 DNA, CDR3 protein, D gene, V gene, clone size, J gene. A D gene is named only where the DNA matches it firmly. Size is omitted from some rows. Given values are once, few, many or a class for expanded clones.

CDR3nt: TGTGCCAGCAGTTTAGCGGGAGGGAGCAATGAGCAGTTCTTC
CDR3aa: CASSLAGGSNEQFF
d_gene: TRBD2
v_gene: TRBV6-6
abundance: .
j_gene: TRBJ2-1

CDR3nt: TGCGCCAGCAGCTTGGAGTACGGTGAAGCTTTCTTT
CDR3aa: CASSLEYGEAFF
d_gene: .
v_gene: TRBV5-1
abundance: .
j_gene: TRBJ1-1

CDR3nt: TGTGCCAGCAGCTTAGAGGAGGATTCACCCCTCCACTTT
CDR3aa: CASSLEEDSPLHF
d_gene: .
v_gene: TRBV11-3
abundance: .
j_gene: TRBJ1-6

CDR3nt: TGTGCCAGCAGCTTAGGAGGGGGGTCCAATCAGCCCCAGCATTTT
CDR3aa: CASSLGGGSNQPQHF
d_gene: .
v_gene: TRBV7-2
abundance: .
j_gene: TRBJ1-5

CDR3nt: TGTGCCAGCAGCAGCCGGGACATAGATCAGCCCCAGCATTTT
CDR3aa: CASSSRDIDQPQHF
d_gene: .
v_gene: TRBV21-1
abundance: .
j_gene: TRBJ1-5

CDR3nt: TGTGCCAGTAGTATAGCGGGAGCCCAAGAGACCCAGTACTTC
CDR3aa: CASSIAGAQETQYF
d_gene: .
v_gene: TRBV19
abundance: .
j_gene: TRBJ2-5

CDR3nt: TGTGCCAGCAGTTTATCGCCAGGGGGCCTCACTGAAGCTTTCTTT
CDR3aa: CASSLSPGGLTEAFF
d_gene: TRBD1
v_gene: TRBV27
abundance: .
j_gene: TRBJ1-1

CDR3nt: TGTGCCAGCAGCTATACAGGGATTTCGGGTAATGAGCAGTTCTTC
CDR3aa: CASSYTGISGNEQFF
d_gene: .
v_gene: TRBV2
abundance: .
j_gene: TRBJ2-1

CDR3nt: TGTGCCAGCAGGGCCAGATATTTTGAGCAGTACTTC
CDR3aa: CASRARYFEQYF
d_gene: .
v_gene: TRBV28
abundance: .
j_gene: TRBJ2-7

CDR3nt: TGTGCCAGCAGCCCTCGACTAGCGGGAGTCTACAATGAGCAGTTCTTC
CDR3aa: CASSPRLAGVYNEQFF
d_gene: TRBD2
v_gene: TRBV7-2
abundance: once
j_gene: TRBJ2-1

CDR3nt: TGTGCCAGTAGTATTGGGTTTGTGTCTGGTGGCTACACCTTC
CDR3aa: CASSIGFVSGGYTF
d_gene: .
v_gene: TRBV19
abundance: .
j_gene: TRBJ1-2

CDR3nt: TGTGCCAGCAGTGAAGCCCAAGCCGGTGTCTATGGCTACACCTTC
CDR3aa: CASSEAQAGVYGYTF
d_gene: .
v_gene: TRBV6-1
abundance: once
j_gene: TRBJ1-2

CDR3nt: TGTGCCAGCAGCCGGGGGAACACTGAAGCTTTCTTT
CDR3aa: CASSRGNTEAFF
d_gene: .
v_gene: TRBV9
abundance: .
j_gene: TRBJ1-1

CDR3nt: TGTGCCAGCAGCTTGGTCGGAGTTAGTAGGGCTAACTATGGCTACACCTTC
CDR3aa: CASSLVGVSRANYGYTF
d_gene: .
v_gene: TRBV5-4
abundance: few
j_gene: TRBJ1-2

CDR3nt: TGTGCCAGCAGCGTAACAGGAACGGATGGCTACACCTTC
CDR3aa: CASSVTGTDGYTF
d_gene: .
v_gene: TRBV9
abundance: .
j_gene: TRBJ1-2

CDR3nt: TGTGCCAGCAGCTTAGATCTTGGCACAGATACGCAGTATTTT
CDR3aa: CASSLDLGTDTQYF
d_gene: .
v_gene: TRBV5-6
abundance: .
j_gene: TRBJ2-3

CDR3nt: TGTGCCAGCAGTTTAGGGGGTACCGGAAACACCATATATTTT
CDR3aa: CASSLGGTGNTIYF
d_gene: .
v_gene: TRBV28
abundance: .
j_gene: TRBJ1-3

CDR3nt: TGTGCCAGCAGCTTAGCCGGGAACAATCAGCCCCAGCATTTT
CDR3aa: CASSLAGNNQPQHF
d_gene: .
v_gene: TRBV11-2
abundance: .
j_gene: TRBJ1-5

CDR3nt: TGTGCCATCAGTGACCAGCGGGAGGGATGGGGATCACTTGAGCAGTTCTTC
CDR3aa: CAISDQREGWGSLEQFF
d_gene: TRBD2
v_gene: TRBV10-3
abundance: once
j_gene: TRBJ2-1

CDR3nt: TGTGCCTGGAGTGATGGGTTAAGGAACATTCAGTACTTC
CDR3aa: CAWSDGLRNIQYF
d_gene: .
v_gene: TRBV30
abundance: .
j_gene: TRBJ2-4

CDR3nt: TGTGCCAGCAGCCGTCTTACAGGGGGTCCGTACGAGCAGTACTTC
CDR3aa: CASSRLTGGPYEQYF
d_gene: TRBD1
v_gene: TRBV6-5
abundance: .
j_gene: TRBJ2-7

CDR3nt: TGTGCCAGCAGCTCGCTGGACAGGTCTGGAAACACCATATATTTT
CDR3aa: CASSSLDRSGNTIYF
d_gene: TRBD1
v_gene: TRBV7-8
abundance: .
j_gene: TRBJ1-3

CDR3nt: TGTGCCAGCAGCTCGAGGACTAGCGGTTCGGTGCAGTACTTC
CDR3aa: CASSSRTSGSVQYF
d_gene: TRBD2
v_gene: TRBV7-9
abundance: .
j_gene: TRBJ2-7

CDR3nt: TGTGCCAGCAGCCTCGAAACCGGGACGGATTGGACCACAGATACGCAGTATTTT
CDR3aa: CASSLETGTDWTTDTQYF
d_gene: .
v_gene: TRBV7-9
abundance: .
j_gene: TRBJ2-3

CDR3nt: TGTGCCAGCAGACTTCTTAGAGGGACTATCGACTCCTACGAGCAGTACTTC
CDR3aa: CASRLLRGTIDSYEQYF
d_gene: TRBD2
v_gene: TRBV6-4
abundance: .
j_gene: TRBJ2-7

CDR3nt: TGTGCCTTAGCCAGGGGCAGGGGTGAAAAACTGTTTTTT
CDR3aa: CALARGRGEKLFF
d_gene: .
v_gene: TRBV30
abundance: .
j_gene: TRBJ1-4

CDR3nt: TGTGCCAGCAGTTTTCAGGGTTTGGGCGATCAGCCCCAGCATTTT
CDR3aa: CASSFQGLGDQPQHF
d_gene: .
v_gene: TRBV27
abundance: .
j_gene: TRBJ1-5

CDR3nt: TGTGCCAGCAGCCGGGACAGGTCAGCTGGAAACACCATATATTTT
CDR3aa: CASSRDRSAGNTIYF
d_gene: TRBD1
v_gene: TRBV11-3
abundance: medium-sized
j_gene: TRBJ1-3

CDR3nt: TGTGCCAGCAGCGAACTACAGGTCGAGCAGTACTTC
CDR3aa: CASSELQVEQYF
d_gene: .
v_gene: TRBV28
abundance: .
j_gene: TRBJ2-7

CDR3nt: TGTGCCAGCAGCTTAATGAAAAAACTGTTTTTT
CDR3aa: CASSLMKKLFF
d_gene: .
v_gene: TRBV7-9
abundance: .
j_gene: TRBJ1-4

CDR3nt: TGTGCCAGTAGTATGCCGGGACAGGGGACCTACAATGAGCAGTTCTTC
CDR3aa: CASSMPGQGTYNEQFF
d_gene: TRBD1
v_gene: TRBV19
abundance: .
j_gene: TRBJ2-1